This TCR beta chain was obtained from a study of control samples from healthy donors and cancer patients. Method: immunoSEQ multiplex PCR; TCRdb's copy keeps in-frame clones and lacks some. The sample holds 46,000 or so clones, roughly nine tenths seen once. This TCR derives from a man aged 25-45 years with colorectal cancer. The sequenced sample was PBMCs.

The CDR3 protein is CASGSRDRGEGTEAFF. The CDR3 DNA sequence: TGTGCCAGCGGGTCCCGGGACAGGGGTGAGGGCACTGAAGCTTTCTTT. This chain links TRBV5-4 with TRBJ1-1, with 10 bases lining up with TRBD1. Losses at the gene ends were 7 bases for V and 4 bases for J; bases not matched to a gene: 13. The germline V gene has CDR1 SGHNT and CDR2 YYREEE (reference sequence). This CDR3 contains 16 residues.